This TCR beta chain was obtained from a study of blood T cell repertoires in COVID-19 (dated by TCRdb to 2020 to 2021). Regarding the study in general: Samples from collaborators originated in the United States, Italy and Spain and spanned both the acute and convalescent phases of COVID-19. The prospective study material was composed of cDNA or gDNA derived from T cells, B-cell-depleted T cells, or PBMCs. The dataset comprised deeply sampled blood TCRbeta repertoires from subjects exposed to, actively infected with, or recovered from COVID-19. A freely available public database, intended as a resource for researchers studying the immune response to SARS-CoV-2, is where the repertoires were released. The samples were drawn from two sources: the first 160 participants of the ongoing ImmuneRACE study, and 1,000 to 1,500 subjects contributed by 6 global collaborators. Sample metadata almost always included a de-identified subject ID, COVID-19 status, age in years and sex. Where available, HLA class I and class II types were obtained from metadata supplied by the sample provider rather than from assay-based typing. What the research found in general, with its limitations: The amount of clinical and demographic metadata varied by source and participant and was provided uncurated.

The immunoSEQ Assay, a bias-controlled multiplex PCR, was used to amplify TCRbeta CDR3 regions from genomic DNA. As for the original processing: The number of nucleated cells in each sample was estimated from the amplification of reference gene primers within the assay. To quantify the absolute abundance of each unique TCRbeta CDR3 rearrangement, sequence reads were collapsed and filtered. Productive Simpson clonality was computed per sample as the square root of Simpson's diversity index over productive rearrangements. TCRdb re-hosts the immuneACCESS table, in-frame sequences only. Its copies lack some clones; in the studies checked, an unresolved V gene accounts for under half of them, and the cause for the rest is not known. Clone size and V and J calls were adopted from that table, with D and trimming inferred from the DNA. This sample lists some 200,000 clones; around 80% were detected once. Roughly 5.3% of the sample comes from the top ten.

A second Seattle source provided samples from volunteer blood donors who had recovered from COVID-19. Whole blood was collected in K2EDTA tubes by collaborating institutions according to the institutions' own protocols. For TCRbeta analysis, collaborator samples were shipped as frozen whole blood, as isolated PBMCs, or as DNA extracted from either sample type. As for this clone: Its antigen remains unidentified. No base quality values were provided; no much bigger clone lies one nucleotide off.

For CDR1 and CDR2, the germline V gene lists SGHTA and FQGTGA. The CDR3 goes from the cysteine to the phenylalanine over 16 residues. The entry retains the CDR3 DNA only, 48 bases that are in frame from base 1. Trimming accounts for 5 bases at V and 2 bases at J, while the number of junction bases matched to no gene is 4. The receptor's source is an older woman who had recovered from COVID-19. The chain links TRBV7-3 with TRBJ2-4; TRBD2 matches 12 bases in the middle. The sequencing sample was made of peripheral blood. At the DNA level, the sequence is TGTGCCAGCAGCGTGACTAGCGGGGGTACCAAAAACATTCAGTACTTC. Its protein is CASSVTSGGTKNIQYF.